Sequencing of this T cell receptor (beta chain) was carried out in a study of T-cell memory formation after mild COVID-19. This clonotype was seen only a few times. Each CDR3 protein gets one entry after TCRdb re-called the 5' RACE reads with MiXCR. The sample contains roughly 170,000 distinct CDR3 sequences, under 20% of which appear only once. The CDR3 is 15 residues long. Germline CDR1 KGHSH, CDR2 LQKENI. With 5 bases clipped from V and 1 base from J, the junction kept 7 bases outside the gene matches. The chain employs TRBV18 and TRBJ2-5; 7 nucleotides align to TRBD1. This receptor was taken from a man aged 18 to 30 who had mild COVID-19 (a few samples of this study predate the infection). Cell type and time point are not known. Sequencing was done on a sample of PBMCs or a T cell subset sorted from them (not recorded which). CDR3 protein: CASSYGRGTQETQYF. Here the CDR3 DNA reads TGTGCCAGCTCATACGGCAGGGGGACCCAAGAGACCCAGTACTTC.